The clone carrying this T cell receptor beta chain occurred a few times. This entry comes from a study of blood T cell repertoires in COVID-19. Study-wide background: COVID-19 samples, acute and convalescent, were from the United States, Italy and Spain. PBMCs, B-cell-depleted T cells, or T cells provided the cDNA or gDNA that made up the material.

Original handling: Amplifying reference gene primers gave estimates of nucleated cell counts. Libraries were prepared by immunoSEQ multiplex PCR; TCRdb keeps only in-frame clonotypes and omits some of them. That table is the source of V, J and clone size, and D and trimming were worked out from the DNA. The data show some 110,000 clones, approximately 88% seen once. The CDR3 runs 17 residues. The trim removed 6 bases at V and 4 bases at J, leaving 13 bases unmatched. The germline V gene has CDR1 LNHDA and CDR2 SQIVND (reference sequence). The specimen was peripheral blood. The chain uses TRBV19 and TRBJ2-1; 9 nucleotides align to TRBD2. This clonotype originated in a woman in her seventies with acute or convalescent COVID-19. CDR3: CASSPVVGLAGYNEQFF. The CDR3 DNA follows: TGTGCCAGTAGCCCCGTGGTGGGGCTAGCGGGATACAATGAGCAGTTCTTC.